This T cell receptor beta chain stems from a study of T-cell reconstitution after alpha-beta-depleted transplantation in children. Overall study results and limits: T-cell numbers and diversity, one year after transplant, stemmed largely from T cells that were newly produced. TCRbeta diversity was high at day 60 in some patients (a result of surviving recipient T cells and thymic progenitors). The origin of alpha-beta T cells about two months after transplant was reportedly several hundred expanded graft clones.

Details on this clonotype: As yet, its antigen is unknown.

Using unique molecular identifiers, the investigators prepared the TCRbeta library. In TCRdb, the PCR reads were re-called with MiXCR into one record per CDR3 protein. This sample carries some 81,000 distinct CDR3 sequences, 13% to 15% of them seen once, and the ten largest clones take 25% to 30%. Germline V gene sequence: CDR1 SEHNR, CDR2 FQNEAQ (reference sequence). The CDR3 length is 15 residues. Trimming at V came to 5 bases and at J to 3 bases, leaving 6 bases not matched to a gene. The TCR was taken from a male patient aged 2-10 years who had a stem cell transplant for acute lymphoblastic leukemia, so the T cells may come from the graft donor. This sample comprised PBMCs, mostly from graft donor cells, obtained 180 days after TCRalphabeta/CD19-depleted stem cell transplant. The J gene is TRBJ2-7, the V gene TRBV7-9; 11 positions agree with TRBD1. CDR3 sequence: CASSAPGQGVYEQYF. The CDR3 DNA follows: TGTGCCAGCAGCGCGCCGGGACAGGGGGTCTACGAGCAGTACTTC.